Below are 20 T cell receptor beta chains sequenced from a single sample in a study of cytomegalovirus exposure and HLA in healthy donors. With 60 Vbeta and 13 Jbeta primers, the PCR was carried out. Profiled with immunoSEQ multiplex PCR; TCRdb holds only in-frame clones, not every one. The sample shows under 250,000 clones, 75% to 85% of them seen only once. Material: PBMCs. Receptor source: a woman aged 55-69 years in good health and CMV-seropositive.

This chain joins TRBV19 and TRBJ2-7, with D possibly matching TRBD2 (6 bases). Trimming took off 7 bases at V and 3 bases at J, with 19 bases between the two ends. Germline CDR1 reads LNHDA; CDR2 reads SQIVND (reference sequence). The CDR3 is made up of 15 amino acids. CDR3 loop: CASNFGGTELYEQYF. CDR3 DNA: TGTGCCAGTAATTTTGGTGGGACTGAACTCTACGAGCAGTACTTC.

The chain couples TRBV4-1 to TRBJ2-1, with 10 bases that match TRBD2. Germline V lookup: CDR1 MGHRA, CDR2 YSYEKL. J was trimmed by 4 bases and V by 4 bases; bases with no gene match: 7. The CDR3 has 16 amino acids. DNA of the CDR3: TGCGCCAGCAGCCTAGGAGCGGGAGGGGGTTACAATGAGCAGTTCTTC. Amino acid sequence: CASSLGAGGGYNEQFF.

This clone turned up a few times. The V and J genes are TRBV7-9 and TRBJ1-5, with D maybe TRBD1 (6 bases). The germline V gene has CDR1 SEHNR and CDR2 FQNEAQ (reference sequence). The CDR3 spans 14 residues. Trimming shortened V by 5 bases and J by 4 bases, and 12 bases separated the two germline ends. In DNA form, the CDR3 reads TGTGCCAGCAGCGAAGGGACACTTAATCAGCCCCAGCATTTT. Protein product: CASSEGTLNQPQHF.

V usage is TRBV11-1 and J usage is TRBJ1-3; a weak D match, TRBD1 (6 bases). V dropped 3 bases and J dropped 0 bases, with 12 bases sitting between them. This CDR3 comprises 16 residues. Germline V gene data show CDR1 as SGHAT and CDR2 as FQDESV (reference sequence). CDR3 loop: CASSFGQKVSGNTIYF. Here the CDR3 DNA reads TGTGCCAGCAGCTTCGGACAGAAAGTCTCTGGAAACACCATATATTTT.

The rearrangement uses TRBV5-6 and TRBJ1-4; D remains ambiguous. This CDR3 comprises 15 residues. CDR1 is SGHDT and CDR2 is YYEEEE in the germline V gene. Trimming took 4 bases from V and 5 from J, leaving 15 bases between them. In DNA, the CDR3 is TGTGCCAGCAGCCGATCTAACAGACCGAATGAAAAACTGTTTTTT. Translation: CASSRSNRPNEKLFF.

The genes are TRBV19 and TRBJ1-1; possibly TRBD1 for D (6 bases). In germline, CDR1 is LNHDA, CDR2 SQIVND (reference sequence). With 6 bases removed from V and 2 bases from J, the gap between germline ends came to 7 bases. This CDR3 spans 12 amino acids. The chain's CDR3 is CASRDRNTEAFF. CDR3 coding DNA: TGTGCCAGTAGGGACAGAAACACTGAAGCTTTCTTT.

This sequence joins TRBV28 and TRBJ2-7; 9 nucleotides match TRBD2. V lost 4 bases and J lost 2; bases outside the gene matches: 9. Germline V gene sequence: CDR1 MDHEN, CDR2 SYDVKM. This CDR3 has 16 residues. CDR3 residues: CASSSPSGTSTYEQYF. CDR3 DNA sequence: TGTGCCAGCAGTTCTCCTTCCGGGACTAGCACCTACGAGCAGTACTTC.

V gene TRBV11-2 combines with J gene TRBJ2-7; no clear D. The germline V gene encodes CDR1 SGHAT and CDR2 FQNNGV. Trimming removed 5 bases from V and 0 bases from J, with 14 bases in between. The CDR3 consists of 15 residues. The CDR3 spells CASSRLPDISYEQYF. DNA of the CDR3: TGTGCCAGCAGCCGCCTACCTGACATCTCCTACGAGCAGTACTTC.

The V call is TRBV5-1, the J call TRBJ1-2, with 8 bases lining up with TRBD1. This CDR3 contains 13 residues. V trimming: 4 bases; J trimming: 7 bases; junction bases outside the gene matches: 6. Germline CDR1 is SGHRS and CDR2 is YFSETQ. DNA for the CDR3: TGCGCCAGCAGCCCCCAGGGGGCAGGTGGCTACACCTTC. Translation: CASSPQGAGGYTF.

The V gene is TRBV5-5, the J gene TRBJ1-4; possibly TRBD1 for D (6 bases). CDR3 size: 15 residues. Trimming removed 2 bases from V and 6 bases from J, with 14 bases in between. Per the germline V gene, CDR1 is SGHKS and CDR2 is YYEKEE (reference sequence). The CDR3 nucleotides are TGTGCCAGCAGCTTTCTACAGGGTCCGTATGAAAAACTGTTTTTT. Its translation is CASSFLQGPYEKLFF.

The chain couples TRBV2 to TRBJ1-1; D is perhaps TRBD1 (5 bases). V lost 3 bases, J lost 0 bases, and 8 bases lay in between. CDR1 SNHLY and CDR2 FYNNEI come from the germline V gene. CDR3 length: 14 amino acids. The CDR3 spells CASSDRTLNTEAFF. The CDR3 DNA sequence: TGTGCCAGCAGTGACAGGACATTGAACACTGAAGCTTTCTTT. The full variable domain, completed using reference TRBV2 and TRBJ1-1, is EPEVTQTPSHQVTQMGQEVILRCVPISNHLYFYWYRQILGQKVEFLVSFYNNEISEKSEIFDDQFSVERPDGSNFTLKIRSTKLEDSAMYFCASSDRTLNTEAFFGQGTRLTVV.

The gene calls are TRBV7-9 and TRBJ2-3; 7 nucleotides match TRBD2. The germline V gene has CDR1 SEHNR and CDR2 FQNEAQ (reference sequence). The CDR3 runs to 15 residues. V was pared by 5 bases and J by 5 bases, with 10 bases of the junction left unmatched. The CDR3 sequence: CASSSMGGSQDTQYF. The CDR3 coding sequence is TGTGCCAGCAGCAGCATGGGGGGGAGTCAAGATACGCAGTATTTT.

V is TRBV4-1 and J is TRBJ2-7; 7 positions match TRBD2. J was trimmed by 3 bases and V by 3 bases; bases with no gene match: 5. Germline V gene sequence: CDR1 MGHRA, CDR2 YSYEKL. The CDR3 consists of 14 residues. The CDR3 sequence: CASSQWGGLYEQYF. The CDR3 nucleotides read TGCGCCAGCAGCCAGTGGGGGGGACTCTACGAGCAGTACTTC.

This sequence joins TRBV5-1 and TRBJ1-3; 7 nucleotides align to TRBD1. Germline V lookup: CDR1 SGHRS, CDR2 YFSETQ. V dropped 3 bases and J dropped 4; count of bases not matched to a gene: 13. The CDR3 totals 17 residues. The CDR3 spells CASSSSPGTVSGNTIYF. The CDR3 bases are TGCGCCAGCAGCTCCTCTCCCGGGACAGTTTCCGGAAACACCATATATTTT. The entire variable domain, with the rest obtained from reference TRBV5-1 and TRBJ1-3, is as follows: KAGVTQTPRYLIKTRGQQVTLSCSPISGHRSVSWYQQTPGQGLQFLFEYFSETQRNKGNFPGRFSGRQFSNSRSEMNVSTLELGDSALYLCASSSSPGTVSGNTIYFGEGSWLTVV.

Details on this clone: The same CDR3 arises from other DNA sequences in this sample as well. The V gene is TRBV20-1, the J gene TRBJ1-2; possibly TRBD1 for D (6 bases). CDR3 size: 11 residues. CDR1 is DFQATT, CDR2 SNEGSKA, per germline (reference sequence). The V end was cut by 6 bases, the J end by 6 bases, with 11 bases between. Here the CDR3 DNA reads TGCAGTGCAAGGGGGAGGGATGGCTACACCTTC. Protein: CSARGRDGYTF.

The chain combines TRBV19 with TRBJ2-4; weak D call: TRBD2 (7 bases). The CDR3 contains 14 residues. Germline V CDR1 and CDR2: LNHDA, SQIVND (reference sequence). V was clipped by 7 bases and J by 6 bases, with 16 bases between them. As DNA, the CDR3 is TGTGCCAGTAAGGGGGGGCTTGGAGGAAACATTCAGTACTTC. This encodes CASKGGLGGNIQYF.

The chain links TRBV7-9 to TRBJ1-2; 7 bases line up with TRBD1. CDR3 length: 14 amino acids. CDR1 is SEHNR, CDR2 FQNEAQ, per germline (reference sequence). V trimming: 5 bases; J trimming: 3 bases; junction bases outside the gene matches: 6. CDR3 sequence reads: CASSPRQGYYGYTF. In DNA, the CDR3 is TGTGCCAGCAGCCCAAGACAGGGTTACTATGGCTACACCTTC.

This clone was seen only a few times. The genes are TRBV6-6 and TRBJ2-1; 14 bases align to TRBD2. Per the germline V gene, CDR1 is MNHNY and CDR2 is SVGAGI (reference sequence). After removal of 7 bases from V and 1 base from J, the junction contained 3 bases not matched to a gene. The CDR3 extends over 16 amino acids. The CDR3 loop is CASTGLAGGSYNEQFF. Written as DNA, the CDR3 is TGTGCCAGCACCGGACTAGCGGGAGGATCCTACAATGAGCAGTTCTTC.

This chain links TRBV6-1 with TRBJ1-5, with TRBD1 matching over 8 bases. J was trimmed by 15 bases and V by 3 bases; bases with no gene match: 7. This CDR3 is built from 12 residues. Germline-derived CDR1 and CDR2 are MNHNS and SASEGT. CDR3 DNA sequence: TGTGCCAGCAGTGAGTTTGGACAGGGTGGGCATTTT. Protein: CASSEFGQGGHF.

The chain employs TRBV2 and TRBJ2-1; possible D gene TRBD2, 5 bases. Germline CDR1 SNHLY, CDR2 FYNNEI. The CDR3 is 16 amino acids. V lost 4 bases, J lost 0 bases, and 13 bases lay in between. The CDR3 spells CASSVDYYNSYNEQFF. CDR3 in DNA: TGTGCCAGCAGTGTCGACTACTATAACTCCTACAATGAGCAGTTCTTC.